Below, one T cell receptor beta chain is given with its context. The CDR3 runs 15 residues. Germline loops: CDR1 SGDLS, CDR2 YYNGEE. Trimming cost V 0 bases and J 4 bases; bases outside gene matches: 7. This sample is drawn from a study of blood T cell repertoires in COVID-19. Study background: Both acute and convalescent COVID-19 samples were obtained from the United States, Italy and Spain. PBMCs, B-cell-depleted T cells, or T cells provided the cDNA or gDNA that made up the material.

In the authors' methods: Estimation of nucleated cell counts was performed using reference gene primer amplification. Sequenced by immunoSEQ multiplex PCR; TCRdb stores in-frame clones only, minus some. From that table come the V and J calls and clone size; the DNA was used to work out D and trimming. Among roughly 75,000 clones, just under 85% were seen once, and the ten largest hold about 30%. The chain links TRBV9 to TRBJ2-7, with 7 bases identical to TRBD2. The source is a man in his 70s with acute or convalescent COVID-19. Sequencing was done on a sample of peripheral blood. The CDR3 region is CASSVGAGPLYEQYF. As DNA, the CDR3 is TGTGCCAGCAGCGTAGGAGCGGGGCCGCTTTACGAGCAGTACTTC.